This entry lists 12 T cell receptor beta chains sequenced from one sample in a study of identical twins. TCRdb re-derived calls from the 5' RACE reads in MiXCR, one entry per CDR3 protein. Among roughly 720,000 distinct CDR3 sequences listed, about 18% were seen once. This sample also appeared in a second study, on T cells expressing NK-cell markers.

The sample was PBMCs. The receptors were gathered from a woman between 18 and 29 years old in good health.

This clonotype has more than one count but fewer than ten. The DNA for the CDR3 is TGTGCCAGCAGCTTGGTACAGGAGAAGTTCAACGAGCAGTACTTC. Its protein is CASSLVQEKFNEQYF. The V and J genes are TRBV5-5 and TRBJ2-7; possibly TRBD1 for D (5 bases). This CDR3 contains 15 residues. Germline lookup yields CDR1 SGHKS and CDR2 YYEKEE (reference sequence). V lost 0 bases and J lost 5, with 15 bases in between.

The rearrangement joins TRBV7-9 to TRBJ1-2; D uncertain. The CDR3 runs to 15 residues. Germline V CDR1 and CDR2: SEHNR, FQNEAQ (reference sequence). Trimming stripped 3 bases from V and 1 base from J, with 12 bases between. Here the CDR3 reads CASSFWAAHNYGYTF. The CDR3 DNA reads TGTGCCAGCAGCTTTTGGGCAGCTCATAACTATGGCTACACCTTC. Drawing the rest from reference TRBV7-9 and TRBJ1-2, the complete variable domain is DTGVSQNPRHKITKRGQNVTFRCDPISEHNRLYWYRQTLGQGPEFLTYFQNEAQLEKSRLLSDRFSAERPKGSFSTLEIQRTEQGDSAMYLCASSFWAAHNYGYTFGSGTRLTVV.

This clonotype turned up a few times. V and J are TRBV20-1 and TRBJ2-1, with 8 bases fitting TRBD2. In germline, CDR1 is DFQATT, CDR2 SNEGSKA (reference sequence). V was pared by 0 bases and J by 3 bases, with 4 bases of the junction left unmatched. There are 15 residues in the CDR3. CDR3: CSARETSGYYNEQFF. The CDR3 DNA reads TGCAGTGCTAGAGAAACTAGCGGTTACTACAATGAGCAGTTCTTC.

CDR3 DNA: TGTGCCAGCAGTTCTGCGGGAGTCAACACCGGGGAGCTGTTTTTT. Its protein is CASSSAGVNTGELFF. The V call is TRBV27, the J call TRBJ2-2; 7 nucleotides align to TRBD2. V was pared by 4 bases and J by 2 bases, with 4 bases of the junction left unmatched. Germline lookup yields CDR1 MNHEY and CDR2 SMNVEV (reference sequence). The CDR3 length is 15 residues.

The chain recombines TRBV15 with TRBJ2-1, with D possibly TRBD2 on 6 matching bases. CDR1 LNHNV and CDR2 YYDKDF come from the germline V gene (reference sequence). The CDR3 loop spans 14 amino acids. Trimming removed 0 bases at V and 10 bases at J, with 13 bases between. The CDR3 nucleotides are TGTGCCACCAGCAGAGATGCGGGGCTGGGGGAGCAGTTCTTC. Protein: CATSRDAGLGEQFF.

This clonotype was observed a handful of times. The gene calls are TRBV5-1 and TRBJ1-1; 9 bases align to TRBD1. Germline CDR1 is SGHRS and CDR2 is YFSETQ. The length of the CDR3 is 17 residues. Germline trimming cut 1 base from V and 2 bases from J; bases unmatched to any gene: 9. Written as DNA, the CDR3 is TGCGCCAGCAGCTTGTACTGGACAGGGGCTTCTAACACTGAAGCTTTCTTT. Its translation is CASSLYWTGASNTEAFF.

The rearrangement joins TRBV6-1 to TRBJ1-2, with TRBD1 matching 9 bases. The J segment lost 3 bases and the V segment lost 2 bases, leaving 4 bases of the junction unmatched. This CDR3 has 15 amino acids. Germline CDR1 is MNHNS and CDR2 is SASEGT. In DNA form, the CDR3 reads TGTGCCAGCAGTGAATGGGACAGGGCGGACTATGGCTACACCTTC. It specifies CASSEWDRADYGYTF.

This clonotype turned up a few times. In nucleotides, the CDR3 is TGCGCCAGCAGCCAAGATCGTTTCGGGCACACCGGGGAGCTGTTTTTT. It codes for CASSQDRFGHTGELFF. The V call is TRBV4-3, the J call TRBJ2-2; no firm D call. V was pared by 0 bases and J by 3 bases, with 11 bases between. The CDR3 contains 16 residues. In germline, CDR1 is LGHNA, CDR2 YSLEER.

The chain is built from TRBV15 and TRBJ2-1; D might be TRBD2 (5 bases). The V end lost 3 bases, the J end lost 7 bases, and 7 bases lay between the germline ends. This CDR3 is 12 amino acids long. Germline values: CDR1 LNHNV, CDR2 YYDKDF (reference sequence). The CDR3 nucleotides read TGTGCCACCAGCAGGAGGGAGAATGAGCAGTTCTTC. As protein: CATSRRENEQFF.

This clonotype was counted ten times or more. The chain combines TRBV20-1 with TRBJ1-1, with 8 bases identical to TRBD1. The J segment lost 6 bases and the V segment lost 6 bases, leaving 12 bases of the junction unmatched. Looked up from germline, CDR1 is DFQATT and CDR2 is SNEGSKA (reference sequence). This CDR3 comprises 14 residues. CDR3 sequence reads: CSARDTGGFAEAFF. The CDR3 nucleotides read TGCAGTGCCCGGGACACAGGGGGGTTCGCTGAAGCTTTCTTT.

This clonotype was seen only a few times. The J gene is TRBJ2-3, the V gene TRBV7-2; D is unclear. V lost 1 base to trimming and J lost 1 base, with 9 bases between them. CDR1 SGHTA and CDR2 FQGNSA come from the germline V gene. The CDR3 covers 15 residues. CDR3 sequence (DNA): TGTGCCAGCAGCTTAGTGGTCTACGGCACAGATACGCAGTATTTT. Its protein is CASSLVVYGTDTQYF. Together with reference TRBV7-2 and TRBJ2-3, the CDR3 gives the full variable domain: GAGVSQSPSNKVTEKGKDVELRCDPISGHTALYWYRQSLGQGLEFLIYFQGNSAPDKSGLPSDRFSAERTGGSVSTLTIQRTQQEDSAVYLCASSLVVYGTDTQYFGPGTRLTVL.

In this sample, this clonotype turned up a few times. This chain links TRBV29-1 with TRBJ2-3, with D hard to call. CDR1 and CDR2 from the germline V gene are SQVTM and ANQGSEA. With 1 base removed from V and 4 bases from J, the gap between germline ends came to 9 bases. The CDR3 sequence is 13 residues long. CDR3: CSVEVAASDTQYF. The DNA for the CDR3 is TGCAGCGTTGAAGTGGCGGCCTCAGATACGCAGTATTTT.